What follows are 10 T cell receptor beta chains derived from one specimen sequenced in a study of T cell repertoires in cytomegalovirus infection. TCRdb re-analysed the reads in MiXCR, keeping a single row per CDR3 protein. The sample yields about 360,000 distinct CDR3 sequences, 15% to 20% seen once. The material sequenced was PBMCs. These receptors came from a human donor in good health (CMV status not recorded). Some clones in this sample may be carry-over from other donors' samples.

This clonotype was counted between two and nine times. The V gene is TRBV6-6, the J gene TRBJ1-5, with 7 bases that match TRBD1. Trimming removed 2 bases from V and 0 bases from J; junction bases left unmatched: 7. Germline lookup yields CDR1 MNHNY and CDR2 SVGAGI (reference sequence). The CDR3 runs to 17 residues. In DNA, the CDR3 is TGTGCCAGCAGTTACACCTCACAGGGGAATAGCAATCAGCCCCAGCATTTT. Translating gives CASSYTSQGNSNQPQHF.

As regards this clonotype: A much larger clone is a single base away; this may be a read error. The gene calls are TRBV7-6 and TRBJ2-7; D is tentatively TRBD1 or TRBD2 (5 bases each). V lost 5 bases and J 6 bases, leaving 20 bases between the germline ends. The CDR3 runs to 15 residues. Germline CDR1 and CDR2: SGHVS and FNYEAQ. This chain's CDR3 is CASSRYKDGTCEQYF. CDR3 bases: TGTGCCAGCAGCCGCTATAAGGACGGGACCTGCGAGCAGTACTTC.

This clonotype was observed a few times. DNA for the CDR3: TGTGCCAGCAGCGTAGTAGGACAGGGGGCTCGAGAGACCCAGTACTTC. Its translation: CASSVVGQGARETQYF. The chain carries TRBV9 and TRBJ2-5; 11 bases map to TRBD1. The CDR3 spans 16 residues. Germline CDR1 reads SGDLS; CDR2 reads YYNGEE. V shed 0 bases, J shed 4 bases, and the junction held 5 bases outside the gene matches. The full variable domain, its missing parts supplied by reference TRBV9 and TRBJ2-5, is DSGVTQTPKHLITATGQRVTLRCSPRSGDLSVYWYQQSLDQGLQFLIQYYNGEERAKGNILERFSAQQFPDLHSELNLSSLELGDSALYFCASSVVGQGARETQYFGPGTRLLVL.

This clonotype showed up many times. The chain links TRBV7-2 to TRBJ2-5, with no clear D. Trimming cost V 1 base and J 5 bases, with 8 bases left between them. The CDR3 contains 13 residues. Germline V gene lookup returns CDR1 SGHTA and CDR2 FQGNSA. The CDR3 DNA follows: TGTGCCAGCAGCTTAGTCTCGTGGGAGACCCAGTACTTC. It specifies CASSLVSWETQYF.

The table lists this clonotype with a few counts. The J gene is TRBJ2-7, the V gene TRBV18, with TRBD2 matching 12 bases. From germline, CDR1 is KGHSH and CDR2 LQKENI. J was trimmed by 2 bases and V by 2 bases; bases with no gene match: 1. The CDR3 runs 15 residues. The CDR3 sequence: CASSPRTSGAYEQYF. DNA for the CDR3: TGTGCCAGCTCACCAAGGACTAGCGGGGCCTACGAGCAGTACTTC.

This sequence joins TRBV2 and TRBJ2-1; 8 bases line up with TRBD2. V was pared by 10 bases and J by 7 bases, with 9 bases of the junction left unmatched. From germline, CDR1 is SNHLY and CDR2 FYNNEI. The CDR3 spans 13 residues. The CDR3 nucleotides read TGTGCCAACGGACTAGCCCCTAGGAATGAGCAGTTCTTC. Translating gives CANGLAPRNEQFF.

This clonotype showed up many times. This chain joins TRBV7-6 and TRBJ2-1; D call uncertain. Per the germline V gene, CDR1 is SGHVS and CDR2 is FNYEAQ. The CDR3 contains 14 residues. V was cut by 0 bases and J by 2 bases, with 5 bases left in between. In DNA, the CDR3 is TGTGCCAGCAGCTTAGCCGGAACCTACAATGAGCAGTTCTTC. Translating it yields CASSLAGTYNEQFF.

This clonotype has just a few counts. The chain employs TRBV7-2 and TRBJ2-5; D is perhaps TRBD2 (6 bases). V lost 4 bases and J lost 9, with 15 bases in between. Germline V gene data show CDR1 as SGHTA and CDR2 as FQGNSA. The CDR3 has 13 residues. The CDR3 sequence: CASSSGGSGPQYF. The CDR3 DNA follows: TGTGCCAGCAGCTCCGGAGGGTCGGGGCCCCAGTACTTC.

This clonotype was counted at least ten times. This rearrangement joins TRBV7-2 to TRBJ1-1, with 7 bases that match TRBD1. This CDR3 has 13 residues. Germline-derived CDR1 and CDR2 are SGHTA and FQGNSA. J was trimmed by 5 bases and V by 5 bases; bases with no gene match: 5. The CDR3 nucleotides read TGTGCCAGCAGCCCCACCAGGGGGACTGAAGCTTTCTTT. As protein: CASSPTRGTEAFF.

The CDR3 here is CASRTQPGQVFSHNEQFF. DNA for the CDR3: TGCGCCAGCAGGACTCAACCGGGACAAGTATTTTCCCACAATGAGCAGTTCTTC. The chain joins TRBV23-1 to TRBJ2-1; weak D call: TRBD1 (6 bases). TRBV23-1 is labeled an ORF, and its function is uncertain. There are 18 residues in the CDR3. V lost 6 bases and J 5 bases, leaving 26 bases between the germline ends.